The source of this T cell receptor (beta chain) is a study of TIL therapy for anti-PD-1-resistant metastatic lung cancer. Study overall: Half of patients were current or former smokers. Whole-study results and caveats: Many TIL product clones were absent from baseline tumor, suggesting clonal contraction.

Germline CDR1 reads SNHLY; CDR2 reads FYNNEI. This CDR3 region has 17 residues. The immunoSEQ assay was v3. Generated by immunoSEQ multiplex PCR, the TCRdb table keeps only in-frame clones and is missing some. Altogether tens of thousands of clones are present, about two thirds being singletons, with the ten largest covering less than 6.5%. Specified time point: pre-treatment sample, taken before nivolumab and TIL therapy. Pleural nodules or supraclavicular lymph nodes made up most of the excised metastases sampled. Patients then received nivolumab; progressors got lymphodepletion, TIL and IL-2. Of note for this clone: Its antigen is not known.

The V call is TRBV2, the J call TRBJ2-5; TRBD1 might be the D (5 bases). TRBJ2-7 explains the end of the DNA better; the J call may be wrong. This receptor was obtained from a person aged 25-85 years with non-small cell lung cancer. Specimen: tumor tissue, collected at baseline. The CDR3 reads CASSEKWGDLSSYEQYF. CDR3 nucleotide sequence: TGTGCCAGCAGTGAAAAATGGGGCGATCTGAGCTCCTACGAGCAGTACTTC.